The clone carrying this T cell receptor (beta chain) was seen only a few times. The target antigen is unknown. The data are from a study of blood T cells in healthy people across ages. A second PCR of 7 to 11 cycles used a sample-barcoded 5' primer and a J-beta primer mix. TCRdb itself ran the 5' RACE reads through MiXCR, one entry per CDR3 protein. The sample consists of approximately 820,000 distinct CDR3 sequences, more than 40% of them appearing once. Study findings and constraints: Long-lived donors carried more naive CD4+ cells and greater diversity than aged donors. The lack of PBMC sorting stopped any conclusive naive versus antigen-experienced comparison. Older age coincided with a roughly linear decline in TCR beta diversity per million T cells.

Donation came from healthy Caucasian individuals in Russia who were aged roughly 6 to 95. Sequencing was carried out using blood. The source is a man in his 60s in good health.

The CDR3, as DNA: TGTGCCTGGAGTGCTAGCGGGGGGGCCAGGGATGAGCAGTTCTTC. Translating it yields CAWSASGGARDEQFF. The chain carries TRBV30 and TRBJ2-1; TRBD2 matches 12 bases. Germline lookup yields CDR1 GTSNPN and CDR2 SVGIG (reference sequence). With 1 base clipped from V and 8 bases from J, the junction kept 6 bases outside the gene matches. The CDR3 contains 15 residues. The variable domain in full, with the rest retrieved from reference TRBV30 and TRBJ2-1, is SQTIHQWPATLVQPVGSPLSLECTVEGTSNPNLYWYRQAAGRGLQLLFYSVGIGQISSEVPQNLSASRPQDRQFILSSKKLLLSDSGFYLCAWSASGGARDEQFFGPGTRLTVL.